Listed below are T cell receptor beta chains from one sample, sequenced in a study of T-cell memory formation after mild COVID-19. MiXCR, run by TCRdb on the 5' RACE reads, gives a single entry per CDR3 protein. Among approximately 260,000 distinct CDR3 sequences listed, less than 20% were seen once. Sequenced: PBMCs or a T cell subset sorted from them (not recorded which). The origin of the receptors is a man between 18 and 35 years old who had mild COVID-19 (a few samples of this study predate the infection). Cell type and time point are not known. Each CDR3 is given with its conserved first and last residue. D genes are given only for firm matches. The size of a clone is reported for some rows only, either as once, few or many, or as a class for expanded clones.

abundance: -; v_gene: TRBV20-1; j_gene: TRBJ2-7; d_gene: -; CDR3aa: CSARDQQPDGPQYF; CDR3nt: TGCAGTGCTAGAGATCAACAGCCTGACGGTCCTCAGTACTTC
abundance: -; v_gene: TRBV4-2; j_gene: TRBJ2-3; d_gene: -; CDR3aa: CASSQGTQGFTDTQYF; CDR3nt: TGTGCCAGCAGCCAAGGAACTCAGGGGTTCACAGATACGCAGTATTTT
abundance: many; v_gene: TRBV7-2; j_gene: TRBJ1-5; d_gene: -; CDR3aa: CASSRQRVQPQHF; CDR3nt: TGTGCCAGCAGCCGGCAAAGGGTTCAGCCCCAGCATTTT
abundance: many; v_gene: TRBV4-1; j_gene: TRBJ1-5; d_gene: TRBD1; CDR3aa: CASSRGQGGDNQPQHF; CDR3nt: TGCGCCAGCAGCCGGGGACAGGGGGGTGACAATCAGCCCCAGCATTTT
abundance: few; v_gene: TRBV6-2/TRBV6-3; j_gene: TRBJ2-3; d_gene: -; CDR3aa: CASSYLGGAQEDTQYF; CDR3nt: TGTGCCAGCAGTTATCTTGGAGGGGCGCAAGAAGATACGCAGTATTTT
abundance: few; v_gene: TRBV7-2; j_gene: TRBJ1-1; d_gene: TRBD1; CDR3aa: CASSLRQGHTEAFF; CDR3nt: TGTGCCAGCAGCTTAAGACAGGGACACACTGAAGCTTTCTTT
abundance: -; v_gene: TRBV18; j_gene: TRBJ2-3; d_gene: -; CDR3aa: CASSPGNWGTDTQYF; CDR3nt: TGTGCCAGCTCACCAGGGAACTGGGGCACAGATACGCAGTATTTT
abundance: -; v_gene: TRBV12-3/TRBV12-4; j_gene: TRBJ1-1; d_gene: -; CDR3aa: CASRSVRSTEAFF; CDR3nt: TGTGCCAGCAGGTCGGTCAGGAGCACTGAAGCTTTCTTT
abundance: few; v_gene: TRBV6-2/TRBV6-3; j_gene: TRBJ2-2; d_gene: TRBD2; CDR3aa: CASSPGTSNTGELFF; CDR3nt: TGTGCCAGCAGCCCCGGGACTAGTAACACCGGGGAGCTGTTTTTT
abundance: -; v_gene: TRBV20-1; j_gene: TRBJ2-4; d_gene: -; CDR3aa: CSASIDVDIQYF; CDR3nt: TGCAGTGCTAGTATTGATGTGGACATTCAGTACTTC
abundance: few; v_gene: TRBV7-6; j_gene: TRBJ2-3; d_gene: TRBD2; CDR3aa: CASSLLGAGGTDTQYF; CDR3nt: TGTGCCAGCAGCTTACTCGGAGCGGGGGGCACAGATACGCAGTATTTT
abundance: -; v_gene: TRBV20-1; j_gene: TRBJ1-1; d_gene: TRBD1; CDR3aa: CSASMQGAWTEAFF; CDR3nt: TGCAGTGCTAGCATGCAGGGGGCGTGGACTGAAGCTTTCTTT
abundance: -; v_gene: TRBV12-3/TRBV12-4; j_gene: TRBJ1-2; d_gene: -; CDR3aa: CASTKRGGGNGYTF; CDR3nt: TGTGCCAGCACCAAGAGAGGGGGGGGCAATGGCTACACCTTC
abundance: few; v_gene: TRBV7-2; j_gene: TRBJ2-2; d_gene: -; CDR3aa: CASSLGLGGNTGELFF; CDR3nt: TGTGCCAGCAGCTTAGGCTTGGGGGGGAACACCGGGGAGCTGTTTTTT
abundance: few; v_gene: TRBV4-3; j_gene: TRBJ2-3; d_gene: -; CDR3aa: CASSQGPLITDTQYF; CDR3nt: TGCGCCAGCAGCCAAGGTCCACTGATCACAGATACGCAGTATTTT
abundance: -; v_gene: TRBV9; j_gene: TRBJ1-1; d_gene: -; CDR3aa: CASSVTVMNTEAFF; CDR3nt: TGTGCCAGCAGCGTAACAGTCATGAACACTGAAGCTTTCTTT
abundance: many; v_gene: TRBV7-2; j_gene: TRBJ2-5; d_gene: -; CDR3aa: CASSGGPTGETQYF; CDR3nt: TGTGCCAGCAGCGGGGGGCCCACGGGGGAGACCCAGTACTTC
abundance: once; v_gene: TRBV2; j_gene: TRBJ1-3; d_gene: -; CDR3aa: CASSVRAGNTIYF; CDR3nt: TGTGCCAGCAGTGTCAGGGCAGGAAACACCATATATTTT
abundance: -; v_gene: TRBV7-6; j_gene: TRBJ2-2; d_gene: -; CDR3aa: CASSPGPSGGELFF; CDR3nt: TGTGCCAGCAGCCCCGGACCGTCGGGCGGGGAGCTGTTTTTT
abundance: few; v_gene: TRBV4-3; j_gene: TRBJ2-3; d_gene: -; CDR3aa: CASSQAEGPTDTQYF; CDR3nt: TGCGCCAGCAGCCAAGCTGAGGGGCCCACAGATACGCAGTATTTT
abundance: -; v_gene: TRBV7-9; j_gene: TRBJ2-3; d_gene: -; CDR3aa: CASTSSGTDTQYF; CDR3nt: TGTGCCAGCACCTCTTCGGGTACAGATACGCAGTATTTT
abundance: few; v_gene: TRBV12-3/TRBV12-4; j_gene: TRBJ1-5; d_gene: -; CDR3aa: CASSVNSNQPQHF; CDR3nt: TGTGCCAGCAGCGTCAACTCCAATCAGCCCCAGCATTTT
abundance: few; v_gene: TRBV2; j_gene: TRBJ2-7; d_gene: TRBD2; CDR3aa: CASSDRTSVSYEQYF; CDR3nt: TGTGCCAGCAGTGATCGGACTAGCGTTTCCTACGAGCAGTACTTC
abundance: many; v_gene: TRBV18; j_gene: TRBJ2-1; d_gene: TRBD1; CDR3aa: CASSPLGQGTNEQFF; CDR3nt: TGTGCCAGCTCACCTCTAGGACAGGGGACCAATGAGCAGTTCTTC
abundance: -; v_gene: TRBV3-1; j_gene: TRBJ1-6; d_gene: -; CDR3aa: CASSQRGEGSPLHF; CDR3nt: TGTGCCAGCAGCCAGAGGGGAGAAGGTTCACCCCTCCACTTT
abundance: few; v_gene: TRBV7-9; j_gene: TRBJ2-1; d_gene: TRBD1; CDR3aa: CASSSGLRQGGTYNEQFF; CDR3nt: TGTGCCAGCAGCTCCGGGCTCCGACAGGGGGGGACCTACAATGAGCAGTTCTTC
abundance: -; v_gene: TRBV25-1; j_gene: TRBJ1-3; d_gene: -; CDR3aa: CASSESGRGNGNTIYF; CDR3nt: TGTGCCAGCTCTGAATCGGGAAGGGGGAACGGAAACACCATATATTTT
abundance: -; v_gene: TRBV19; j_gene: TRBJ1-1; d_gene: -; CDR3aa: CASSIVWATEAFF; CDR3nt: TGTGCCAGTAGTATAGTATGGGCCACTGAAGCTTTCTTT
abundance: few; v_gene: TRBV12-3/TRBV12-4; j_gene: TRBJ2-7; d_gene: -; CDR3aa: CASSGGFGYEQYF; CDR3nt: TGTGCCAGCAGTGGGGGGTTTGGGTACGAGCAGTACTTC
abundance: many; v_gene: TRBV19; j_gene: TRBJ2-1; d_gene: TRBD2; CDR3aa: CASSKRGGRSYNEQFF; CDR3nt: TGTGCCAGTAGTAAGCGGGGGGGCCGGTCCTACAATGAGCAGTTCTTC
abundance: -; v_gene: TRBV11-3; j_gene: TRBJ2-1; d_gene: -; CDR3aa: CASRTPSPSSYNEQFF; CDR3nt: TGTGCCAGCAGGACCCCGTCCCCAAGCTCCTACAATGAGCAGTTCTTC
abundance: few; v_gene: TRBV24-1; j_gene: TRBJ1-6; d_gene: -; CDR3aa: CATSPRGVNSPLHF; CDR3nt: TGTGCCACCAGTCCTCGGGGGGTTAATTCACCCCTCCACTTT
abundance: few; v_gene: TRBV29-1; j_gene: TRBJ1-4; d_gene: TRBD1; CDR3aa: CSIQGDEKLFF; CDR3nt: TGCAGCATCCAGGGGGATGAAAAACTGTTTTTT
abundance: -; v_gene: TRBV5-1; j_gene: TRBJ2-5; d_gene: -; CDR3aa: CASSVESGRETQYF; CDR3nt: TGCGCCAGCAGCGTGGAGTCCGGTAGAGAGACCCAGTACTTC
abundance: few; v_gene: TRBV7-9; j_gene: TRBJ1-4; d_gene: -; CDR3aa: CASSLARFTNEKLFF; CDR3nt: TGTGCCAGCAGCTTAGCAAGGTTCACTAATGAAAAACTGTTTTTT
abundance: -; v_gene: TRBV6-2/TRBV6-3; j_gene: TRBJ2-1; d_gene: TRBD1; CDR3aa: CASNGQGVEQFF; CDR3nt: TGTGCCAGCAACGGGCAGGGGGTGGAGCAGTTCTTC
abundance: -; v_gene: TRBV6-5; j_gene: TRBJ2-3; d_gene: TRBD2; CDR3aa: CASSRGLAGYGTDTQYF; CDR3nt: TGTGCCAGCAGCCGCGGACTAGCGGGATATGGCACAGATACGCAGTATTTT
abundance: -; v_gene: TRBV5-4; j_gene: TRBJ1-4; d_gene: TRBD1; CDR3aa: CASSLIAGGAKQEKLFF; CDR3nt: TGTGCCAGCAGCCTGATAGCAGGGGGTGCAAAACAGGAAAAACTGTTTTTT
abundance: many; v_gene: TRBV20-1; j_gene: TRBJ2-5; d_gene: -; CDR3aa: CSGSRAIETQYF; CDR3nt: TGCAGTGGGTCTAGGGCCATAGAGACCCAGTACTTC
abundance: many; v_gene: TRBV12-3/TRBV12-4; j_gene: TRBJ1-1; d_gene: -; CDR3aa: CASSFPFTGRAEAFF; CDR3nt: TGTGCCAGCAGTTTTCCCTTCACAGGAAGAGCTGAAGCTTTCTTT
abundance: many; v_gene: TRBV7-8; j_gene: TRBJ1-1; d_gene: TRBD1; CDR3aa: CASSPRTGTNTEAFF; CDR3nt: TGTGCCAGCAGCCCGAGGACAGGGACGAACACTGAAGCTTTCTTT
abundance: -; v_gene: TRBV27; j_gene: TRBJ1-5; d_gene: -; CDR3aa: CASSFIGVPNQPQHF; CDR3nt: TGTGCCAGCAGTTTCATAGGGGTCCCTAATCAGCCCCAGCATTTT
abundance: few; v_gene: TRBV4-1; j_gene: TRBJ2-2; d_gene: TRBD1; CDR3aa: CASSPDRGLRELFF; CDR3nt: TGCGCCAGCAGCCCCGACAGGGGGCTAAGGGAGCTGTTTTTT
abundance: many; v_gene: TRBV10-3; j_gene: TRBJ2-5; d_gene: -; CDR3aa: CAISSLTGLPSETQYF; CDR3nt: TGTGCCATCAGTTCCCTCACGGGACTCCCGTCAGAGACCCAGTACTTC
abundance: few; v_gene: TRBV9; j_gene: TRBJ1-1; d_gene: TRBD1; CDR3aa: CASSGDLTGGRTEAFF; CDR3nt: TGTGCCAGCAGCGGGGATTTGACAGGGGGCAGAACTGAAGCTTTCTTT
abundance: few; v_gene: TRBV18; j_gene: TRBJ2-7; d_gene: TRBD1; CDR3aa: CASSPLDREIAYEQYF; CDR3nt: TGTGCCAGCTCACCACTAGACAGGGAAATTGCCTACGAGCAGTACTTC
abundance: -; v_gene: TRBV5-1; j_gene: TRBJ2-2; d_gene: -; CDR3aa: CASSLLGGEELFF; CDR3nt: TGCGCCAGCAGCCTCCTAGGGGGGGAGGAGCTGTTTTTT
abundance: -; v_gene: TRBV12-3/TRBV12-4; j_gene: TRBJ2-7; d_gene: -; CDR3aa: CASSIRPERSEQYF; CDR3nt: TGTGCCAGCAGTATTCGTCCTGAGAGGAGCGAGCAGTACTTC
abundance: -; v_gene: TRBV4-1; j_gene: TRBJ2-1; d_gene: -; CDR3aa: CASSTQGGGIYNEQFF; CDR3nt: TGCGCCAGCAGCACCCAGGGGGGAGGGATCTACAATGAGCAGTTCTTC
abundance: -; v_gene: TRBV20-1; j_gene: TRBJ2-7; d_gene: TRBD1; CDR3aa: CSALKGASYEQYF; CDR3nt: TGCAGTGCCCTAAAGGGGGCCTCCTACGAGCAGTACTTC
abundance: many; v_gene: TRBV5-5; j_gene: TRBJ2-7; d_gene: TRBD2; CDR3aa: CASSLTRTSGVYEQYF; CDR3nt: TGTGCCAGCAGCCTGACCCGGACTAGCGGGGTCTACGAGCAGTACTTC
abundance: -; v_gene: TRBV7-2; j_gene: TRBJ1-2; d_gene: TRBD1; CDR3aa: CASSWDSYGYTF; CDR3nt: TGTGCCAGCAGCTGGGACAGCTATGGCTACACCTTC
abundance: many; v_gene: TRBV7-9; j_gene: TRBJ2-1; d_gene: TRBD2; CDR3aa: CASSRGSLAGAFSSYNEQFF; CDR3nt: TGTGCCAGCAGTAGAGGGTCCCTAGCGGGGGCCTTCAGCTCCTACAATGAGCAGTTCTTC
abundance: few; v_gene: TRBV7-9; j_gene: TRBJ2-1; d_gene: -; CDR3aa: CASSPGLARNEQFF; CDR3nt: TGTGCCAGCAGCCCGGGACTGGCTAGGAATGAGCAGTTCTTC